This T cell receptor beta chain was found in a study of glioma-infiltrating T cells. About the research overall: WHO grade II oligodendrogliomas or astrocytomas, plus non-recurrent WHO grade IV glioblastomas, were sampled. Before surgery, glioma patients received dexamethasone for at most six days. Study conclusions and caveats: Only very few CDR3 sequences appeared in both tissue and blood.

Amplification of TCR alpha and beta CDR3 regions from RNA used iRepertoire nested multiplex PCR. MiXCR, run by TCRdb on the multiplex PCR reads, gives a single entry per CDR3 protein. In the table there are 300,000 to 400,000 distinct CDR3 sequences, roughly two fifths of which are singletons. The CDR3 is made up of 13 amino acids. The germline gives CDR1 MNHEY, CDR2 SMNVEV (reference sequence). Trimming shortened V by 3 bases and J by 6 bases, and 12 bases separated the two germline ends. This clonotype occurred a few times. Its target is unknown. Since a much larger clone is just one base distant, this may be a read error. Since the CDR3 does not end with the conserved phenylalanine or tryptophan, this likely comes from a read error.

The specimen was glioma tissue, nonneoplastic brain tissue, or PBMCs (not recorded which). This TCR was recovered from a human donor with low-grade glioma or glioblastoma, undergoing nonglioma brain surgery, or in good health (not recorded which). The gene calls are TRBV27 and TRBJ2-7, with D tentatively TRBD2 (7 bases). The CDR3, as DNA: TGTGCCAGCAGTTTTAGGGGGGGGGTCGAGCAGTACCTC. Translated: CASSFRGGVEQYL.